The clone carrying this T cell receptor (beta chain) has ten or more counts. Its antigen is still unknown. Whole-study results and caveats: Tumor memory CD4+ T cell TCR gene usage clustered with blood and lymph node memory CD4+ cells and lymph node naive CD4+ cells. Greatest tumor Treg TCR overlap was with tumor naive CD4+ cells.

Semi-nested PCR with Nested Universal Primer A followed constant-region reverse priming of full-length variable regions. TCRdb reanalysed the 5' RACE reads using MiXCR and keeps one entry per CDR3 protein. Of some 54,000 distinct CDR3 sequences listed, 15% to 20% were seen once; the top ten hold roughly 2.4%. The V and J ends lost 6 bases and 5 bases, in that order; junction bases with no gene match: 7. Germline CDR1 reads WNHNN; CDR2 reads SYGVQD (reference sequence). There are 15 residues in the CDR3. Sequencing input: naive CD4+ T cells sorted from blood. Subset here: naive CD4+ T cells, CD4+CD45RA+CD25-. This chain joins TRBV10-1 and TRBJ2-3, with 11 bases identical to TRBD2. The origin of this receptor is a female donor with breast cancer. DNA of the CDR3: TGCGCCAGCAGCCGACTAGCGGGGCCCCAAGATACGCAGTATTTT. It specifies CASSRLAGPQDTQYF.